This T cell receptor beta chain was profiled in a study of tumor-infiltrating lymphocytes in primary liver carcinoma. The study, taken as a whole, reports: Tumors carried a top-250-clone fraction significantly exceeding that of blood (p = 0.039). Unsorted bulk processing meant the study did not compare CD4+ and CD8+ repertoires.

This clonotype was seen a few times. Its specificity is not known. Germline CDR1 GTSNPN, CDR2 SVGIG (reference sequence). The junction had 5 bases not matched to a gene; V was cut back by 5 bases and J by 7 bases. The CDR3 is made up of 14 amino acids. Blood RNA came from unsorted whole blood; germline DNA was also extracted. Patients had chronic HBV infection and were treatment-naive. With around 490 ng total RNA as template and a constant-region primer, TCR beta cDNA was made. A slightly modified ARM-PCR protocol with three nested multiplex PCR rounds produced these TCR beta libraries. PCR rounds one and two used TRBV1-TRBV30 forward primers with a C-beta reverse primer for 10 cycles each. TCRdb re-called the multiplex PCR reads with MiXCR, one entry per CDR3 protein. Among approximately 320,000 distinct CDR3 sequences listed, more than 55% were seen once.

Sequencing was done on a sample of peripheral blood. The TCR sequence derives from a woman aged 25 to 39 with primary liver carcinoma and hepatitis B virus infection. The rearrangement joins TRBV30 to TRBJ2-3; 14 bases align to TRBD2. The CDR3 DNA is TGTGCCTGGTCCGGGACTAGCGGGAGAAATACGCAGTATTTT. This codes for CAWSGTSGRNTQYF.